This TCR beta chain was recorded in a study of blood T cell repertoires in COVID-19. Looking at the study overall: Acute-phase and convalescent COVID-19 samples originated in the United States, Italy and Spain.

Sequencing used immunoSEQ multiplex PCR; TCRdb keeps in-frame clones, though not all of them. The sample carries tens of thousands of clones, 70% to 90% recorded once. This CDR3 has 17 residues. Trimming removed 6 bases from V and 0 bases from J, with 15 bases in between. The germline V gene has CDR1 LNHDA and CDR2 SQIVND (reference sequence). This clone was seen only a few times. This clonotype originated in a woman older than 75 with COVID-19, enrolled during active disease. The J gene is TRBJ1-6, the V gene TRBV19; unclear D gene. The sample comprised peripheral blood. The CDR3 protein is CASSPTGGSSYNSPLHF. The CDR3 DNA sequence: TGTGCCAGTAGCCCCACTGGAGGCAGCTCCTATAATTCACCCCTCCACTTT.